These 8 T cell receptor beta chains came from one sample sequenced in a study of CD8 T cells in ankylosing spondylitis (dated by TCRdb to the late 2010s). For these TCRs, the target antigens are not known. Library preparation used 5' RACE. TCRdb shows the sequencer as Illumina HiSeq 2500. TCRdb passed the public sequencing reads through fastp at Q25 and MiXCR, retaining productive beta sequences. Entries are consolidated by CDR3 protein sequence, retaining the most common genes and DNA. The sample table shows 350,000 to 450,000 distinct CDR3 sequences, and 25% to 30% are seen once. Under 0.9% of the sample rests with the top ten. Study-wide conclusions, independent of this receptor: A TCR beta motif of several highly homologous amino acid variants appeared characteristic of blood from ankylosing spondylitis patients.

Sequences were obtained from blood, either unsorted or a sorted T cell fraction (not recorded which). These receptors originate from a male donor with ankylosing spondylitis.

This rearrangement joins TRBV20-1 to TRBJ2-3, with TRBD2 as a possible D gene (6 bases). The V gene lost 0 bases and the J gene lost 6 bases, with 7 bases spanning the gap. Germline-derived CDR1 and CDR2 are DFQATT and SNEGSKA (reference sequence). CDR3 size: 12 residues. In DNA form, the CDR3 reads TGCAGTGCTAGAGAAAGCGGGGATACGCAGTATTTT. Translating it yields CSARESGDTQYF.

CDR3 DNA: TGCGCCAGCAGCTTGGAGGCGGCCAGCACTGAAGCTTTCTTT. Its translation: CASSLEAASTEAFF. The chain is built from TRBV5-1 and TRBJ1-1, with no clear D. Deletions cut 0 bases from V and 4 bases from J, with 10 bases between. The CDR3 length is 14 residues. Germline V gene sequence: CDR1 SGHRS, CDR2 YFSETQ.

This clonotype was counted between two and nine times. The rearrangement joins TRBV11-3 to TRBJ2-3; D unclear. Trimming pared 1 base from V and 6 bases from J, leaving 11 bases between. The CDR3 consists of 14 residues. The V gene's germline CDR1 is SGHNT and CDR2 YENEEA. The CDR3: CASSLAPRADTQYF. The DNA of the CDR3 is TGTGCCAGCAGCTTAGCCCCTAGAGCCGATACGCAGTATTTT. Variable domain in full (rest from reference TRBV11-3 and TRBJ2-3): EAGVVQSPRYKIIEKKQPVAFWCNPISGHNTLYWYLQNLGQGPELLIRYENEEAVDDSQLPKDRFSAERLKGVDSTLKIQPAELGDSAVYLCASSLAPRADTQYFGPGTRLTVL.

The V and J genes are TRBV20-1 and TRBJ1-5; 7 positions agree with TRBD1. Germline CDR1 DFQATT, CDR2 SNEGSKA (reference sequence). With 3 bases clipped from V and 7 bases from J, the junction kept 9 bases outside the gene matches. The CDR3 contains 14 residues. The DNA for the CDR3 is TGCAGTGCTAGGGCCCGACAGGGTTGGCAGCCCCAGCATTTT. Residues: CSARARQGWQPQHF.

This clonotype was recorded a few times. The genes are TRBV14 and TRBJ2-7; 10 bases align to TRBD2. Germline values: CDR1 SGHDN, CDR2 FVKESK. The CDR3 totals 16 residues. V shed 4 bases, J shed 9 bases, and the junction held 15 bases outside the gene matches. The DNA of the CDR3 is TGTGCCAGCAGCCGAAGGAGTCGGCTAGCGGGAGAAGGGCAGTACTTC. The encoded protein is CASSRRSRLAGEGQYF.

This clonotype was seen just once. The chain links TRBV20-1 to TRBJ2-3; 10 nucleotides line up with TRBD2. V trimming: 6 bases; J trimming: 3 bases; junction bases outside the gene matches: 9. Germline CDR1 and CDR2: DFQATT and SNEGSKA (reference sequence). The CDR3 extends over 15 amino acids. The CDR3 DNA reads TGCAGTGCCCCAGGGACTAGCGCCGTAACAGATACGCAGTATTTT. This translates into CSAPGTSAVTDTQYF.

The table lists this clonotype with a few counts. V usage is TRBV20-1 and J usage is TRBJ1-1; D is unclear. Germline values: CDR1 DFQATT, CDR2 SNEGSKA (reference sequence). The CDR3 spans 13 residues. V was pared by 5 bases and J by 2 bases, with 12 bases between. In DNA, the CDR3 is TGCAGTGCTTCCTGGACCGAAAACACTGAAGCTTTCTTT. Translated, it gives CSASWTENTEAFF.

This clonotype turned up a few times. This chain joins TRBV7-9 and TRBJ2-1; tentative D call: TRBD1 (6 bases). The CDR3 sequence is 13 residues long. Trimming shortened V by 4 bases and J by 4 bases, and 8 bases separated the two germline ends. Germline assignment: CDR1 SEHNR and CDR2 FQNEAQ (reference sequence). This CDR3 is CASSYGQYNEQFF. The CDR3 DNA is TGTGCCAGCAGCTATGGACAGTACAATGAGCAGTTCTTC.